This TCR beta chain was identified in a study of blood T cell repertoires in COVID-19. The protocol was immunoSEQ multiplex PCR, while the TCRdb copy is restricted to in-frame clones and leaves out a portion. The table has approximately 200,000 clones, 85% seen once. The receptor was isolated from a person between 70 and 80 years old with COVID-19, enrolled during active disease. Sample: peripheral blood.

CDR3 protein: CASRGSGMAYEQFF. The CDR3 DNA follows: TGTGCCAGCAGGGGGTCGGGAATGGCCTATGAGCAGTTCTTC. The chain uses TRBV28 and TRBJ2-1, with D tentatively TRBD2 (5 bases). This CDR3 comprises 14 residues. Germline values: CDR1 MDHEN, CDR2 SYDVKM. Trimming took 6 bases from V and 8 from J, leaving 17 bases between them.